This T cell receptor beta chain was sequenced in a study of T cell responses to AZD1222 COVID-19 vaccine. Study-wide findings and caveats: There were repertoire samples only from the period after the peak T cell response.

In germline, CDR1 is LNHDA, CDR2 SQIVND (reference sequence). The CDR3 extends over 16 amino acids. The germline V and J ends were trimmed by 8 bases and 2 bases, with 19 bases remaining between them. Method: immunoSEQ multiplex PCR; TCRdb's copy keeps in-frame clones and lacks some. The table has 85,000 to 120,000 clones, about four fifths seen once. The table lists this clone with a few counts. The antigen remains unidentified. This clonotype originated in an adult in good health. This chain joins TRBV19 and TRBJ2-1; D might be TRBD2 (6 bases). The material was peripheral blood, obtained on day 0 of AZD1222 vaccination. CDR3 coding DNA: TGTGCCAGTCGACAACTAGCCGGAGCGACCTACAATGAGCAGTTCTTC. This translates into CASRQLAGATYNEQFF.